Following are 12 T cell receptor beta chains from one sample sequenced in a study of cytomegalovirus exposure and HLA in healthy donors (dated by TCRdb to 2017 to 2019). Receptor amplification or capture employed the immunoSEQ multiplex PCR assay. For the multiplex PCR, a mixture combining 60 forward primers for TCR Vbeta segments and 13 reverse primers for TCR Jbeta segments was used. Not all clones reach the TCRdb copy of this immuneACCESS table, which keeps in-frame sequences only. Checked studies attribute under half of the gap to unresolved V genes and leave the rest unexplained. In this sample the table shows about 130,000 clones, about three quarters of which occur a single time. Jointly, the top ten make up about 13% of the sample. The sample taken for sequencing was PBMCs. These receptors all stem from a woman aged 60 to 75 in good health and CMV-seropositive.

By sample fraction, this clone is medium-sized (0.01 to 0.1%). This rearrangement joins TRBV11-2 to TRBJ2-1, with a possible D match to TRBD2 (5 bases). The CDR3 consists of 15 residues. The V gene's germline CDR1 is SGHAT and CDR2 FQNNGV. Between the trimmed V and J ends, which lost 5 bases and 7 bases, there was a span of 18 bases. The CDR3: CASSLLYERGNEQFF. CDR3 nucleotide sequence: TGTGCCAGCAGCCTTCTGTACGAAAGAGGGAATGAGCAGTTCTTC.

The rearrangement uses TRBV29-1 and TRBJ2-1; TRBD1 might be the D (6 bases). V lost 7 bases to trimming and J lost 3 bases, with 16 bases between them. Germline V lookup: CDR1 SQVTM, CDR2 ANQGSEA. There are 14 residues in the CDR3. CDR3 sequence (DNA): TGCAGCGCCCGTCCGACAGGAGGCTACAATGAGCAGTTCTTC. It translates to CSARPTGGYNEQFF.

This chain connects TRBV27 to TRBJ1-1; D gene ambiguous. Trimming took 6 bases from V and 5 from J, leaving 7 bases between them. The germline CDR1 and CDR2 sequences are MNHEY and SMNVEV (reference sequence). The CDR3 is 11 residues long. This CDR3 reads CASRLNTEAFF. Here the CDR3 DNA reads TGTGCCAGCAGACTAAATACTGAAGCTTTCTTT.

In DNA, the CDR3 is TGTGCCAGCAGTGTCAACGCCGGGACAGTAAATTACGAGCAGTACTTC. Translating it yields CASSVNAGTVNYEQYF. The rearrangement uses TRBV6-1 and TRBJ2-5; TRBD1 matches at 7 bases. The DNA end is more similar to TRBJ2-7, so the J call may be wrong. CDR1 and CDR2 from the germline V gene are MNHNS and SASEGT. The CDR3 is 16 residues long.

V usage is TRBV9 and J usage is TRBJ1-4, with unresolved D. This CDR3 spans 13 amino acids. From germline, CDR1 is SGDLS and CDR2 YYNGEE. V was pared by 0 bases and J by 3 bases, with 3 bases between. The CDR3 bases are TGTGCCAGCAGCGTAGAGCCTAATGAAAAACTGTTTTTT. Its translation: CASSVEPNEKLFF.

This clone was counted a few times. The genes are TRBV19 and TRBJ2-7; 9 positions agree with TRBD1. In germline, CDR1 is LNHDA, CDR2 SQIVND (reference sequence). The CDR3 has 14 residues. V dropped 5 bases and J dropped 2; count of bases not matched to a gene: 4. The CDR3 DNA is TGTGCCAGTAGTTTCGGGACAGGGACCTACGAGCAGTACTTC. Its translation: CASSFGTGTYEQYF.

J is TRBJ2-5 and V is TRBV5-4; 8 bases match TRBD1. V lost 3 bases and J lost 2; bases outside the gene matches: 9. The CDR3 extends over 16 amino acids. CDR1 and CDR2 (germline): SGHNT, YYREEE (reference sequence). Written as DNA, the CDR3 is TGTGCCAGCAGCTGGAAACCTGGACAGGGACAAGAGACCCAGTACTTC. Translation: CASSWKPGQGQETQYF.

The table lists this clone with a few counts. The V gene is TRBV7-2, the J gene TRBJ2-7; tentative D call: TRBD2 (5 bases). In germline, CDR1 is SGHTA, CDR2 FQGNSA. V lost 5 bases and J lost 7, with 12 bases in between. This CDR3 has 12 residues. The CDR3 reads CASSKPGLEQYF. The CDR3 DNA reads as TGTGCCAGCAGCAAGCCGGGATTGGAGCAGTACTTC.

The rearrangement uses TRBV30 and TRBJ2-7; 10 bases are shared with TRBD1. The CDR3 extends over 14 amino acids. The J segment lost 3 bases and the V segment lost 5 bases, leaving 7 bases of the junction unmatched. CDR1 and CDR2 (germline): GTSNPN, SVGIG (reference sequence). The CDR3 spells CAWDTGQGVYEQYF. The DNA of the CDR3 is TGTGCCTGGGACACCGGACAGGGGGTCTACGAGCAGTACTTC.

The chain employs TRBV6-6 and TRBJ2-7, with TRBD1 identical over 9 bases. CDR1 MNHNY and CDR2 SVGAGI come from the germline V gene (reference sequence). V was pared by 0 bases and J by 7 bases, with 10 bases of the junction left unmatched. The CDR3 is made up of 16 amino acids. The CDR3 region has the DNA TGTGCCAGCAGTTACTCGACTCGGGACAGGGCGGGGGAGCAGTACTTC. Its protein is CASSYSTRDRAGEQYF.

The V call is TRBV7-9, the J call TRBJ2-3; 8 nucleotides match TRBD1. This CDR3 is built from 16 residues. V lost 1 base, J lost 2 bases, and 5 bases stayed unmatched. Germline CDR1 SEHNR, CDR2 FQNEAQ (reference sequence). CDR3 coding DNA: TGTGCCAGCAGCTTAGGGGACAGGACCCACACAGATACGCAGTATTTT. Protein sequence: CASSLGDRTHTDTQYF.

This clone was detected only once. This rearrangement joins TRBV5-8 to TRBJ2-1; 7 bases are a match to TRBD1. With V trimmed by 2 bases and J by 5 bases, 4 bases remained unmatched. The germline gives CDR1 SGHTS, CDR2 YDEGEE. The CDR3 covers 14 residues. CDR3 coding DNA: TGTGCCAGCAGCTTTGGGGGACAGAACAATGAGCAGTTCTTC. The encoded protein is CASSFGGQNNEQFF. Drawing the rest from reference TRBV5-8 and TRBJ2-1, the complete variable domain is EAGVTQSPTHLIKTRGQQATLRCSPISGHTSVYWYQQALGLGLQFLLWYDEGEERNRGNFPPRFSGRQFPNYSSELNVNALELEDSALYLCASSFGGQNNEQFFGPGTRLTVL.